The 17 T cell receptor beta chains given below trace back to one sample, sequenced in a study of blood T cell repertoires in COVID-19 (dated by TCRdb to 2018 to 2021). The protocol used for the library was the immunoSEQ multiplex PCR assay. TCRdb mirrors the immuneACCESS table, restricted to in-frame sequences. Some clones are absent from its copies; in checked studies, under half trace to an unresolved V gene, and the reason for the others is unknown. This sample holds approximately 500,000 clones; approximately 83% were observed only once. Together, the top ten hold 3% to 3.5% of the sample. The source material was peripheral blood. Source of these receptors: a human donor in a cohort sampled during active COVID-19.

This chain connects TRBV9 to TRBJ2-2; TRBD2 matches at 10 bases. Germline V CDR1 and CDR2: SGDLS, YYNGEE. The CDR3 contains 16 residues. The J segment lost 4 bases and the V segment lost 2 bases, leaving 5 bases of the junction unmatched. DNA for the CDR3: TGTGCCAGCAGCGTCCTGGGACTAGCGTCCACCGGGGAGCTGTTTTTT. Its translation: CASSVLGLASTGELFF.

The chain is built from TRBV11-3 and TRBJ2-1; the match to TRBD1 covers 7 bases. The CDR3 sequence is 14 residues long. V lost 4 bases to trimming and J lost 8 bases; unmatched junction nucleotides: 8. Germline assignment: CDR1 SGHNT and CDR2 YENEEA. The CDR3 DNA sequence: TGTGCCAGCAGCTCCGGACAGGCCAGCGATGAGCAGTTCTTC. Encoded protein: CASSSGQASDEQFF.

This chain uses TRBV27 with TRBJ2-2, with 8 bases matching TRBD2. With 2 bases clipped from V and 6 bases from J, the junction kept 2 bases outside the gene matches. The CDR3 has 14 amino acids. Germline lookup yields CDR1 MNHEY and CDR2 SMNVEV (reference sequence). The CDR3 nucleotides are TGTGCCAGCAGTTTAGCGACTAGCGCCGGGGAGCTGTTTTTT. It codes for CASSLATSAGELFF.

This chain connects TRBV24-1 to TRBJ2-1, with D perhaps matching TRBD2 (5 bases). The germline gives CDR1 KGHDR, CDR2 SFDVKD. This CDR3 region has 16 residues. The ends were cut back, 5 bases at V and 0 bases at J, with 13 bases in the middle. The CDR3 nucleotides are TGTGCCACCAGTGGACTTCCCAGCGGCTCCTACAATGAGCAGTTCTTC. This translates into CATSGLPSGSYNEQFF.

Note on this clone: The same CDR3 is also encoded by other DNA sequences in this sample. The chain employs TRBV19 and TRBJ1-5; D is undetermined. V was shortened by 5 bases and J by 5 bases, with 7 bases between the two germline ends. The CDR3 is made up of 12 amino acids. Per germline, CDR1 LNHDA and CDR2 SQIVND (reference sequence). The CDR3 protein is CASSPRDQPQHF. CDR3 DNA: TGTGCCAGTAGTCCCCGGGATCAGCCCCAGCATTTT.

V gene TRBV7-2 combines with J gene TRBJ2-7; possible D gene TRBD2, 6 bases. Germline V lookup: CDR1 SGHTA, CDR2 FQGNSA. This CDR3 has 14 residues. Trimming took off 4 bases at V and 6 bases at J, with 16 bases between the two ends. The DNA for the CDR3 is TGTGCCAGCAGCTCGGGGCGGGACCTCTCCGAGCAGTACTTC. Its translation is CASSSGRDLSEQYF.

This clone was observed many times. In DNA, the CDR3 is TGTGCCAGCAGCCCAGGGACTAGCGTCGCCATTCAGTACTTC. This gives the protein CASSPGTSVAIQYF. The chain uses TRBV7-2 and TRBJ2-4; TRBD2 matches at 10 bases. The CDR3 sequence is 14 residues long. Trimming at V came to 5 bases and at J to 9 bases, leaving 7 bases not matched to a gene. The germline CDR1 and CDR2 sequences are SGHTA and FQGNSA.

CDR3 in amino acids: CASSAGTSGPISTDTQYF. In DNA, the CDR3 is TGTGCCAGCAGCGCCGGGACTAGCGGACCCATTAGCACAGATACGCAGTATTTT. V and J are TRBV5-4 and TRBJ2-3, with 11 bases that match TRBD2. J gave up 0 bases and V 4 bases, and 10 bases lay outside the gene matches. The V gene's germline CDR1 is SGHNT and CDR2 YYREEE (reference sequence). CDR3 length: 18 residues.

J is TRBJ1-2 and V is TRBV6-2 or TRBV6-3, with 8 bases lining up with TRBD1. V shed 3 bases, J shed 3 bases, and the junction held 3 bases outside the gene matches. Germline CDR1 is MNHEY and CDR2 is SVGEGT. CDR3 length: 14 residues. The CDR3 loop is CASSYDRGDYGYTF. The CDR3 nucleotides are TGTGCCAGCAGTTATGACAGGGGCGACTATGGCTACACCTTC.

The chain links TRBV7-9 to TRBJ1-4; 7 bases are shared with TRBD1. With 4 bases clipped from V and 10 bases from J, the junction kept 6 bases outside the gene matches. This CDR3 is built from 13 residues. The germline CDR1 and CDR2 sequences are SEHNR and FQNEAQ (reference sequence). CDR3 amino acids: CASSSGTVGKLFF. As DNA, the CDR3 is TGTGCCAGCAGCTCCGGGACAGTAGGAAAACTGTTTTTT. Together with reference TRBV7-9 and TRBJ1-4, the CDR3 gives the full variable domain: DTGVSQNPRHKITKRGQNVTFRCDPISEHNRLYWYRQTLGQGPEFLTYFQNEAQLEKSRLLSDRFSAERPKGSFSTLEIQRTEQGDSAMYLCASSSGTVGKLFFGSGTQLSVL.

The chain has TRBV7-2 and TRBJ2-1; 7 nucleotides line up with TRBD2. Germline V lookup: CDR1 SGHTA, CDR2 FQGNSA. With V trimmed by 1 base and J by 5 bases, 8 bases remained unmatched. The CDR3 runs 16 residues. Here the CDR3 DNA reads TGTGCCAGCAGCTTAGTCCGCGGGAGAACACACAATGAGCAGTTCTTC. It translates to CASSLVRGRTHNEQFF. Full variable domain (rest looked up from reference TRBV7-2 and TRBJ2-1): GAGVSQSPSNKVTEKGKDVELRCDPISGHTALYWYRQSLGQGLEFLIYFQGNSAPDKSGLPSDRFSAERTGGSVSTLTIQRTQQEDSAVYLCASSLVRGRTHNEQFFGPGTRLTVL.

The chain links TRBV25-1 to TRBJ1-4, with 9 bases that match TRBD1. CDR1 and CDR2 (germline): MGHDK, SYGVNS. Losses at the gene ends were 5 bases for V and 7 bases for J; bases not matched to a gene: 11. The CDR3 totals 16 residues. CDR3 amino acids: CASSTGTGYRGEKLFF. For the CDR3, the DNA is TGTGCCAGCAGTACGGGGACAGGGTATCGTGGTGAAAAACTGTTTTTT.

The rearrangement links TRBV2 to TRBJ1-1, with 10 bases that match TRBD1. The V and J ends lost 5 bases and 5 bases, in that order; junction bases with no gene match: 17. Germline V gene sequence: CDR1 SNHLY, CDR2 FYNNEI. The CDR3 covers 18 residues. The CDR3 sequence: CASSLTGTGASGWTEAFF. DNA for the CDR3: TGTGCCAGCAGTCTTACCGGGACAGGGGCTTCGGGGTGGACTGAAGCTTTCTTT. The full variable domain, rest sourced from reference TRBV2 and TRBJ1-1, is EPEVTQTPSHQVTQMGQEVILRCVPISNHLYFYWYRQILGQKVEFLVSFYNNEISEKSEIFDDQFSVERPDGSNFTLKIRSTKLEDSAMYFCASSLTGTGASGWTEAFFGQGTRLTVV.

The V and J genes are TRBV3-1 (or the pseudogene TRBV3-2) and TRBJ1-1; weak D call: TRBD1 (5 bases). Deletions cut 5 bases from V and 2 bases from J, with 18 bases between. This CDR3 has 16 amino acids. Germline assignment: CDR1 LGHDT and CDR2 YNNKEL (reference sequence). CDR3 region: CASSSSIARTNTEAFF. CDR3 coding DNA: TGTGCCAGCAGCTCCTCGATTGCACGGACAAACACTGAAGCTTTCTTT.

This clone was observed once. The genes are TRBV29-1 and TRBJ1-2, with 7 bases that match TRBD1. This CDR3 has 13 residues. The germline CDR1 and CDR2 sequences are SQVTM and ANQGSEA. V gave up 6 bases and J gave up 6 bases; unmatched junction bases: 10. The CDR3 loop is CSVGLGTADGYTF. The CDR3 DNA reads TGCAGCGTCGGTTTGGGGACAGCCGATGGCTACACCTTC.

V gene TRBV5-1 combines with J gene TRBJ1-2; maybe TRBD1 (6 bases). The V gene lost 3 bases and the J gene lost 0 bases, with 15 bases spanning the gap. The germline V gene encodes CDR1 SGHRS and CDR2 YFSETQ. The CDR3 covers 16 residues. The CDR3 loop reads CASSSEGEQTNYGYTF. The CDR3 DNA is TGCGCCAGCAGCTCCGAGGGGGAGCAAACTAACTATGGCTACACCTTC.

The rearrangement joins TRBV9 to TRBJ2-7; no firm D call. The CDR3 runs 14 residues. V lost 4 bases and J 2 bases, leaving 13 bases between the germline ends. Per germline, CDR1 SGDLS and CDR2 YYNGEE. The CDR3 sequence: CASSPHGPPYEQYF. The CDR3 DNA reads as TGTGCCAGCAGCCCCCACGGTCCCCCCTACGAGCAGTACTTC.